Included here is one T cell receptor (beta chain) sequence, with context. No conserved phenylalanine or tryptophan is present at the end of the CDR3, so a read error is the likely explanation. This specimen comes from a study of regulatory T cells in long-lasting Graves disease. The time point: newly diagnosed GD, antithyroid drugs for less than 3 months. The TCR library used RNA extracted from PBMCs. The collection involved drawing approximately 9 milliliters of peripheral blood into EDTA tubes. Libraries of TCR beta came from iRepertoire HTBI primers plus Arm-PCR of CDR3 regions. Each CDR3 protein gets one entry after TCRdb re-called the multiplex PCR reads with MiXCR. The sample includes over 350,000 distinct CDR3 sequences, about 15% seen only once; the top ten take about 8.3%. Germline assignment: CDR1 MNHEY and CDR2 SMNVEV (reference sequence). V lost 4 bases to trimming and J lost 2 bases; unmatched junction nucleotides: 5. This CDR3 comprises 15 residues.

These records were also assigned to another study, of T cells in Graves' hyperthyroidism and ophthalmopathy.

The sequencing used peripheral blood mononuclear cells (PBMCs), collected at new diagnosis, from a patient treated with antithyroid drugs. The chain joins TRBV27 to TRBJ2-5; 9 nucleotides agree with TRBD2. This receptor was obtained from a woman between 40 and 50 years old with Graves disease. CDR3 nucleotide sequence: TGTGCCAGCAGTTCCTTGCTAGCGGGACAAGAGACCCAGTACCTC. This gives the protein CASSSLLAGQETQYL.